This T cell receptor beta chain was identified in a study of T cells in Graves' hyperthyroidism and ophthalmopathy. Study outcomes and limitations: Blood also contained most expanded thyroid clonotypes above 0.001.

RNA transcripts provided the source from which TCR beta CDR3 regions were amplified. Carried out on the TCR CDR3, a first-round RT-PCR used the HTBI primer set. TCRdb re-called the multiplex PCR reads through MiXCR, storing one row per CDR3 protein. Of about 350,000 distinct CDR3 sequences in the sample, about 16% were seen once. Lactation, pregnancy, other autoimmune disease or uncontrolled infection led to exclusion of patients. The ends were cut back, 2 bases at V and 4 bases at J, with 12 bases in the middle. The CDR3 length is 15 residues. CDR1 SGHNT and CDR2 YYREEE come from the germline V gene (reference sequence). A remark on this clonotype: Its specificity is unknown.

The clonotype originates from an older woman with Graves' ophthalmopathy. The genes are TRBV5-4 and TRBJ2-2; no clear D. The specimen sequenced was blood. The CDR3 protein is CASSFMPFATGELFF. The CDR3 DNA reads TGTGCCAGCAGCTTCATGCCCTTTGCCACCGGGGAGCTGTTTTTT. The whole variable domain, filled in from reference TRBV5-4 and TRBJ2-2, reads ETGVTQSPTHLIKTRGQQVTLRCSSQSGHNTVSWYQQALGQGPQFIFQYYREEENGRGNFPPRFSGLQFPNYSSELNVNALELDDSALYLCASSFMPFATGELFFGEGSRLTVL.